This T cell receptor beta chain comes out of a study of blood T cells in healthy people across ages (dated by TCRdb to about 2015). Regarding the research as a whole: Template switching captured roughly one uniquely barcoded TCR beta cDNA molecule per two T cells in model experiments. Age-related changes in TCR beta repertoire diversity were measured in the study by deep sequencing normalized with unique cDNA molecular identifiers. For two donors (one aged 18 to 29 and one aged 80 or older), the study analyzed two additional independent replicas of 1 million unique cDNA reads from the same blood draw. To avoid experimental bias, donors of different ages were spread randomly across the sequencing lanes. The donors were divided into four age groups: young (average around 17 years), middle-aged (around 41), aged (62) and long-lived (roughly 88).

CDR1 and CDR2 are read off the germline V gene (reference sequence) as SGHAT and FQDESV. The CDR3, cysteine through phenylalanine, is 15 amino acids long. Kept here is only the CDR3 DNA, which spans 45 bases and is read in frame from base 1. Cut back by 6 bases and 4 bases, the V and J ends lie 16 bases apart. On this clonotype itself: This receptor's antigen is unknown. The input lacks base qualities; no much larger clone sits a single base away.

The library was produced with 5' RACE. Data came from an Illumina HiSeq 2500. The second PCR ran for about 7 to 11 cycles and used a J-beta primer mix along with a sample-barcoded 5' primer. A template-switch 5' adaptor carrying 12 random nucleotides introduced a unique molecular identifier onto each TCR beta cDNA molecule. At least 3 million CDR3-containing paired-end reads were obtained from each sample. First-strand cDNA was synthesized from all RNA with the Mint cDNA synthesis kit, primed by a TRBC-specific oligonucleotide. After uracil-DNA glycosylase treatment, a first 18-cycle PCR used universal primers M1SS and BC2_uni_R on all cDNA. The authors' pipeline ran thus. For normalization, 1 million high-quality reads, each with a distinct molecular identifier, were randomly selected from each sample. Reads sharing molecular identifiers were discarded rather than binned into consensus sequences. MiTCR, set to a Q25 quality threshold and the strictest error-elimination algorithm, was used for CDR3 identification, clonotype clustering and error correction. A nonparametric unseen species model with Euler transformation was used to estimate a lower bound on total TCR beta diversity. Using fastp trimming at Q25 and MiXCR clonotype assembly, TCRdb reanalyzed the public sequencing data and kept in-frame beta chains. Rows are combined by CDR3 protein, so each entry shows the most common genes and DNA. In this record, the V and J calls reflect TCRdb's handling and not the investigators' own analysis. The sample table shows 540,000 or so distinct CDR3 sequences, and around half are seen once. The top ten constitute approximately 25% of the sample.

Here is what the overall study found, with its caveats: Compared with the aged group, the long-lived group had more naive CD4+ T cells, fewer expanded clones and increased TCR diversity, a pattern suggesting age selection. The percentage of naive T cells measured by flow cytometry correlated strongly with observed TCR beta diversity. Estimates of total diversity based on one million sequenced T cells were considered lower bounds and underestimates. Donor CMV infection status was unknown, potentially confounding age-related changes in expanded clonotypes. As age increased, observed TCR beta diversity per million T cells dropped in a roughly linear way, and a significant reduction was already evident by age around 41. Bulk unsorted PBMC profiling prevented conclusive comparison of naive and antigen-experienced compartments.

Systemically healthy Caucasian individuals from Russia, 35 to 50 in total and aged about 6 to 100 years, were included as donors. Each donor gave roughly 9 milliliters of peripheral blood, drawn into EDTA-treated Vacutainer tubes. Ficoll-Paque density-gradient centrifugation was used to isolate PBMCs, with at least 7 million per sample. Trizol reagent was used to extract total RNA from PBMCs, with at least 6 micrograms per sample. For every donor, flow cytometry on a PBMC aliquot measured the percentage of naive CD45RAhigh/CD27high T cells. The TCR was taken from a man of 80 years or more in good health. The sequence joins TRBV11-1 to TRBJ2-1, with a tentative D gene TRBD2 over 5 matching bases. Sample: blood. The DNA reads as follows: TGTGCCAGCAGTTTCCGGCTAGCAAATTACAATGAGCAGTTCTTC. Its product reads: CASSFRLANYNEQFF.